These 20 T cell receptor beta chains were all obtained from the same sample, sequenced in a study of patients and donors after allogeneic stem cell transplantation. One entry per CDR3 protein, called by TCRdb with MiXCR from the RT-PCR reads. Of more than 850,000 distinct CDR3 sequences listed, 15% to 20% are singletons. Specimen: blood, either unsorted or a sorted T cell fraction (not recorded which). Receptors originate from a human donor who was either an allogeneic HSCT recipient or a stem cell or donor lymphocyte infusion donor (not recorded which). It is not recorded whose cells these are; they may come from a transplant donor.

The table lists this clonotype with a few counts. CDR3 in amino acids: CASSLALRGASYNEQFF. The CDR3 DNA follows: TGTGCCAGCAGTTTAGCGCTTAGGGGCGCGTCCTACAATGAGCAGTTCTTC. The rearrangement joins TRBV12-3 or TRBV12-4 to TRBJ2-1; TRBD1 is a possible D gene (5 bases). The CDR3 covers 17 residues. V lost 0 bases and J 1 base, leaving 13 bases between the germline ends.

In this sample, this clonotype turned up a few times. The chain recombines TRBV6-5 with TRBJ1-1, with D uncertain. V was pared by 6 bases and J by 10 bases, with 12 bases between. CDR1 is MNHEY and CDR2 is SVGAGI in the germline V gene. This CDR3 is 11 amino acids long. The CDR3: CASRTAVVAFF. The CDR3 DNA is TGTGCCAGCAGAACGGCAGTAGTAGCTTTCTTT.

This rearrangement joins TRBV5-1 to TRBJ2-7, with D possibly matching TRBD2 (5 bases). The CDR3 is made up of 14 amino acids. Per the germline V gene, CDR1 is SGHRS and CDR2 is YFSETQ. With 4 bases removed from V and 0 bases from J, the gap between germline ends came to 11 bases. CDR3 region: CASSGFGSSYEQYF. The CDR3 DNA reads TGCGCCAGCAGCGGCTTTGGGAGCTCCTACGAGCAGTACTTC.

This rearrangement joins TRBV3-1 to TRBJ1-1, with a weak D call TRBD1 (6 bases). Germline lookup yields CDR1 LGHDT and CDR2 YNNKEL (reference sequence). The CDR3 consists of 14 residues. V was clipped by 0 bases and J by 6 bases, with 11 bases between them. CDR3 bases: TGTGCCAGCAGCCAAGAGTCAGGGGTGGCTGAAGCTTTCTTT. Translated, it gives CASSQESGVAEAFF. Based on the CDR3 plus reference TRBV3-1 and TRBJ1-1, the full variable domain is DTAVSQTPKYLVTQMGNDKSIKCEQNLGHDTMYWYKQDSKKFLKIMFSYNNKELIINETVPNRFSPKSPDKAHLNLHINSLELGDSAVYFCASSQESGVAEAFFGQGTRLTVV.

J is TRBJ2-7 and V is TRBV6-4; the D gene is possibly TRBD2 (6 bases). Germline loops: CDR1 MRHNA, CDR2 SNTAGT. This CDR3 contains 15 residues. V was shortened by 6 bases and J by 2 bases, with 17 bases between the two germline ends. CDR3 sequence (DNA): TGTGCCAGCAGCTACCCCCGGGACTTCCCCTACGAGCAGTACTTC. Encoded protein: CASSYPRDFPYEQYF.

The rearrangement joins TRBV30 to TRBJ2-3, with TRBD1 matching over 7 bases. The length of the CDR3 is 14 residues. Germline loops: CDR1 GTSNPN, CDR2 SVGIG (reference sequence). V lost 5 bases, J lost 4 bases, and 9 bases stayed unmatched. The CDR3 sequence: CAWDTGDGPDTQYF. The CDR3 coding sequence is TGTGCCTGGGATACAGGGGATGGTCCAGATACGCAGTATTTT. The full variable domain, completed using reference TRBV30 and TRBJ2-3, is SQTIHQWPATLVQPVGSPLSLECTVEGTSNPNLYWYRQAAGRGLQLLFYSVGIGQISSEVPQNLSASRPQDRQFILSSKKLLLSDSGFYLCAWDTGDGPDTQYFGPGTRLTVL.

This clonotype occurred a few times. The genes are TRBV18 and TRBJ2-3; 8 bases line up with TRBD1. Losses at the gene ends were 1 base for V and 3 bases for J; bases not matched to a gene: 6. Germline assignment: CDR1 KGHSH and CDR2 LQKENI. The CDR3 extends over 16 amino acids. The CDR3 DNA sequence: TGTGCCAGCTCACCACGGGCAGGGGGCGCGACAGATACGCAGTATTTT. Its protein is CASSPRAGGATDTQYF.

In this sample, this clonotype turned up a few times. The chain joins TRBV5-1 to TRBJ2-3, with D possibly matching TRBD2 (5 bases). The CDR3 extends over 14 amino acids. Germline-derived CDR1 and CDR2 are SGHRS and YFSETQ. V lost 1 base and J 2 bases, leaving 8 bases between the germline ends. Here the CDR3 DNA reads TGCGCCAGCAGCTTGACCGGGATCACAGATACGCAGTATTTT. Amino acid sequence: CASSLTGITDTQYF.

CDR3 loop: CASSLGFGGGTKGYEQYF. The CDR3 coding sequence is TGCGCCAGCAGCTTGGGGTTTGGCGGGGGAACCAAGGGATACGAGCAGTACTTC. The rearrangement uses TRBV5-1 and TRBJ2-7, with 7 positions matching TRBD2. From germline, CDR1 is SGHRS and CDR2 YFSETQ. V lost 0 bases to trimming and J lost 4 bases; unmatched junction nucleotides: 16. This CDR3 spans 18 amino acids.

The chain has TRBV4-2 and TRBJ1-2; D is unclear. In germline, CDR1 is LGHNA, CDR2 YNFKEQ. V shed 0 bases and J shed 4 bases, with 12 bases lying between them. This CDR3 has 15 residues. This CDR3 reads CASSQEGPIGYGYTF. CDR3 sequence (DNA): TGTGCCAGCAGCCAAGAAGGACCGATCGGCTATGGCTACACCTTC.

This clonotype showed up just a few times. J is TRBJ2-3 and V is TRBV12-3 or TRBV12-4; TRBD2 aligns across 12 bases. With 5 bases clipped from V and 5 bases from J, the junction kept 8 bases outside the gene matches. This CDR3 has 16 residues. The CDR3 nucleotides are TGTGCCAGCAGTCCCGCGACTAGCGGGAGAGGAGATACGCAGTATTTT. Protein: CASSPATSGRGDTQYF.

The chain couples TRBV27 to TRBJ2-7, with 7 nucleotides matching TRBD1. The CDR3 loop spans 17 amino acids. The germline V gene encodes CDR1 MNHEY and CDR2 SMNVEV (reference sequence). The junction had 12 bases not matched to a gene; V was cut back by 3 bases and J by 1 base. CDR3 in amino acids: CASSFRSSRDSSYEQYF. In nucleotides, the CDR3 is TGTGCCAGCAGTTTCCGGTCATCCCGGGACAGTTCCTACGAGCAGTACTTC.

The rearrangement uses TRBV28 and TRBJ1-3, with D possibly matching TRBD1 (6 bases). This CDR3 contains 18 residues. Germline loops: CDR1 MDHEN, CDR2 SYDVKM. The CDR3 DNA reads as TGTGCAGCAAGCAGTCTCATGCAGGGGCAAGCCTCTGGAAACACCATATATTTT. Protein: CAASSLMQGQASGNTIYF. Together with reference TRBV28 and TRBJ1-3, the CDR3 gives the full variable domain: DVKVTQSSRYLVKRTGEKVFLECVQDMDHENMFWYRQDPGLGLRLIYFSYDVKMKEKGDIPEGYSVSREKKERFSLILESASTNQTSMYLCAASSLMQGQASGNTIYFGEGSWLTVV.

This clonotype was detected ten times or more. The CDR3 coding sequence is TGTGCCATCAGTGGGCGAGCGGGAGTTCGGTACGAGCAGTACTTC. Encoded protein: CAISGRAGVRYEQYF. The chain recombines TRBV10-3 with TRBJ2-7, with 8 bases fitting TRBD2. V shed 4 bases, J shed 4 bases, and the junction held 9 bases outside the gene matches. The CDR3 extends over 15 amino acids. Germline CDR1 reads ENHRY; CDR2 reads SYGVKD.

CDR3: CATSGEGDEQFF. In DNA, the CDR3 is TGTGCCACTTCCGGGGAGGGCGATGAGCAGTTCTTC. The chain employs TRBV24-1 and TRBJ2-1; 7 bases fit TRBD2. The CDR3 spans 12 residues. Per germline, CDR1 KGHDR and CDR2 SFDVKD. V lost 10 bases to trimming and J lost 8 bases; unmatched junction nucleotides: 7.

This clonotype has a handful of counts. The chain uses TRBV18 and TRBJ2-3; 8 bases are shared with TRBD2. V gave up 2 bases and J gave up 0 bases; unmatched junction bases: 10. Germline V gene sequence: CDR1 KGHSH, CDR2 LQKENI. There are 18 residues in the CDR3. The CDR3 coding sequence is TGTGCCAGCTCACCAATTCCTAGCGGGTCAACTAGCACAGATACGCAGTATTTT. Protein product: CASSPIPSGSTSTDTQYF.

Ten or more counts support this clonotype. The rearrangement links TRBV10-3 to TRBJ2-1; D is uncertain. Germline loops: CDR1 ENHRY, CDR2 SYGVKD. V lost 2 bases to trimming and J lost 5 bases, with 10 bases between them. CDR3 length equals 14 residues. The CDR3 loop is CAISEPSTNNEQFF. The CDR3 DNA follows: TGTGCCATCAGTGAGCCTTCGACCAACAATGAGCAGTTCTTC.

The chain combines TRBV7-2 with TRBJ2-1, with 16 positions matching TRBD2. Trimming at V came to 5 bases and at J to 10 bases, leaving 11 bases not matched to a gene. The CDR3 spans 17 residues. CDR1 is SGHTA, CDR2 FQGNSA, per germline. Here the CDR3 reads CASSPKGLAGGLGEQFF. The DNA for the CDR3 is TGTGCCAGCAGCCCAAAGGGACTAGCGGGGGGGCTAGGAGAGCAGTTCTTC. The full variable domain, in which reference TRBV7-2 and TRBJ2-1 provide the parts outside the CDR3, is GAGVSQSPSNKVTEKGKDVELRCDPISGHTALYWYRQSLGQGLEFLIYFQGNSAPDKSGLPSDRFSAERTGGSVSTLTIQRTQQEDSAVYLCASSPKGLAGGLGEQFFGPGTRLTVL.

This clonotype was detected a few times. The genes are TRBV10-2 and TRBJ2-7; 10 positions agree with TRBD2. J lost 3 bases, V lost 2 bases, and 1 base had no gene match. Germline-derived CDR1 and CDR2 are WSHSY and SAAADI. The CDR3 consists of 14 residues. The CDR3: CASSEPSGSYEQYF. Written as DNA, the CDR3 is TGCGCCAGCAGTGAGCCTAGCGGGAGCTACGAGCAGTACTTC.

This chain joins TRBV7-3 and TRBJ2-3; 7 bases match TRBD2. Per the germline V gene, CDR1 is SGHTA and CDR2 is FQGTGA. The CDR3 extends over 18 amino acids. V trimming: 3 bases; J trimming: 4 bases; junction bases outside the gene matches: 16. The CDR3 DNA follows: TGTGCCAGCAGCTTCTCCCCCGGCTCCCCGGGACTACCAGATACGCAGTATTTT. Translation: CASSFSPGSPGLPDTQYF.